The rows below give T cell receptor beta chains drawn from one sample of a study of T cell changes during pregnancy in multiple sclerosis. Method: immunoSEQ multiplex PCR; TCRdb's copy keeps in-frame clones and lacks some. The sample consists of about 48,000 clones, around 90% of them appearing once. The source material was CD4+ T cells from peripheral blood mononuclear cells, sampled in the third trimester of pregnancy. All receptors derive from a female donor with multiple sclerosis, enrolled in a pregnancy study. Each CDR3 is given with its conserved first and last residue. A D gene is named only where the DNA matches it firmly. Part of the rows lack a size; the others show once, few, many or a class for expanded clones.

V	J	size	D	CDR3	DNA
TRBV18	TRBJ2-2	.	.	CASSPRERHPSGELFF	TGTGCCAGCTCACCACGCGAGAGACACCCCTCCGGGGAGCTGTTTTTT
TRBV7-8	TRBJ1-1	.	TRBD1	CASSLDPPGGGEAFF	TGTGCCAGCAGCTTAGATCCGCCAGGGGGAGGTGAAGCTTTCTTT
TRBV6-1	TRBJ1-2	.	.	CASSEAGGEYYGYTF	TGTGCCAGCAGTGAAGCGGGAGGGGAATACTATGGCTACACCTTC
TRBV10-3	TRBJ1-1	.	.	CAISEGKGANTEAFF	TGTGCCATCAGTGAAGGTAAGGGAGCGAACACTGAAGCTTTCTTT
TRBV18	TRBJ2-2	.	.	CASYTEAEDTGELFF	TGTGCCAGTTACACCGAGGCCGAAGACACCGGGGAGCTGTTTTTT
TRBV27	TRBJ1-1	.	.	CASSPRQGRLNTEAFF	TGTGCCAGCAGTCCAAGGCAGGGCAGGTTGAACACTGAAGCTTTCTTT
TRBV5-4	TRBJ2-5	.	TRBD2	CASRAAGGRLETQYF	TGTGCCAGCAGAGCCGCGGGGGGGCGATTGGAGACCCAGTACTTC
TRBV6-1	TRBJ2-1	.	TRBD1	CASSVGTGLFSYNEQFF	TGTGCCAGCAGTGTCGGGACAGGGCTTTTCTCCTACAATGAGCAGTTCTTC
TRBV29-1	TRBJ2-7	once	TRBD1	CSVARDRASYEQYF	TGCAGCGTTGCCCGGGACAGGGCTTCCTACGAGCAGTACTTC
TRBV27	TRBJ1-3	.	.	CASIRVADTIYF	TGTGCCAGCATCCGAGTCGCGGACACCATATATTTT
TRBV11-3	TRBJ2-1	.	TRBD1	CASSLDNRGHEQFF	TGTGCCAGCAGCTTAGACAACAGGGGGCACGAGCAGTTCTTC
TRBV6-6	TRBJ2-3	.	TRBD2	CASSPPAGGRDTQYF	TGTGCCAGCAGTCCCCCCGCGGGGGGGCGAGATACGCAGTATTTT
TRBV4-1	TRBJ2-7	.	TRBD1	CASSREGQGYEQYF	TGCGCCAGCAGCCGAGAGGGACAGGGCTACGAGCAGTACTTC
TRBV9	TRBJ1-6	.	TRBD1	CASSVAMDRENSPLHF	TGTGCCAGCAGCGTAGCTATGGACAGGGAGAATTCACCCCTCCACTTT
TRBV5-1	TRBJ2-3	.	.	CASSLGSQDTQYF	TGCGCCAGCAGCTTGGGATCCCAGGATACGCAGTATTTT
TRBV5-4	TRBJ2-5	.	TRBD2	CATVAGGPNQETQYF	TGTGCCACCGTAGCGGGGGGGCCGAACCAAGAGACCCAGTACTTC